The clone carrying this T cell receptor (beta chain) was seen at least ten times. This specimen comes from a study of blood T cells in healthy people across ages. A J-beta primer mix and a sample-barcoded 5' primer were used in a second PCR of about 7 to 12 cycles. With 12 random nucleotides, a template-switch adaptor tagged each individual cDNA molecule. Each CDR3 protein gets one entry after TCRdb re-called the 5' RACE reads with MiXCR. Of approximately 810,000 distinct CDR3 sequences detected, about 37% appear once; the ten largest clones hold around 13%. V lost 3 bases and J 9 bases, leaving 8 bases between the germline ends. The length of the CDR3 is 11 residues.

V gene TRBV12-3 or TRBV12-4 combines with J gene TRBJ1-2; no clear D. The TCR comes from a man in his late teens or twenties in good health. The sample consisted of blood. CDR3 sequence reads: CASSFTTSYTF. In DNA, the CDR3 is TGTGCCAGCAGTTTTACTACGAGCTACACCTTC.